The clone carrying this T cell receptor beta chain was counted between two and nine times. Its cognate antigen is unknown. The V and J ends lost 0 bases and 4 bases respectively, with 5 bases between them. This CDR3 contains 13 residues. Germline V gene sequence: CDR1 SGHRS, CDR2 YFSETQ. This sample was taken from a study of post-analysis software for immune sequencing data. Study context: Disease trajectories encompassed relapsing-remitting, secondary progressive and progressive-relapsing multiple sclerosis. Points from the study as a whole: Five or six TRBV segments, TRBV5-6, TRBV5-1 and TRBV20-1 among them, were found more frequent in patients than controls. Analysis by F measure revealed that same-batch samples clustered strongly together. Normalized Chao1 diversity was significantly lower in multiple sclerosis patients than in controls.

Included in the TCR beta cDNA libraries were unique molecular identifiers. The authors obtained roughly 0.5 million cDNA molecules from approximately 1 to 10 million T cells. TCRdb ran MiXCR on the PCR reads and lists one entry per CDR3 protein. The sample gives roughly 870,000 distinct CDR3 sequences, approximately 50% of which show up once; approximately 4.2% is in the top ten. The rearrangement joins TRBV5-1 to TRBJ1-5, with D uncertain. The receptor was derived from a girl between 5 and 17 years old with multiple sclerosis. Material: blood. CDR3: CASSLGVNQPQHF. CDR3 in DNA: TGCGCCAGCAGCTTGGGGGTGAATCAGCCCCAGCATTTT.